These T cell receptor beta chains were read from a single sample in a study of blood T cells in healthy people across ages. TCRdb used MiXCR to reprocess the 5' RACE reads, holding one entry per CDR3 protein. The data hold about 780,000 distinct CDR3 sequences, with 35% to 50% observed a single time. Sequenced sample: blood. The receptor set was obtained from a man at least 80 years old in good health. The CDR3 runs from the conserved cysteine through the conserved F or W. The D gene is left open where the match is weak. Only part of the rows carry a size: once, few, many, or a class if the clone is expanded.

d_gene: .; j_gene: TRBJ2-2; v_gene: TRBV20-1; abundance: .; CDR3aa: CNAGSTGSGELFF; CDR3nt: TGCAATGCTGGTTCTACAGGGTCCGGGGAGCTGTTTTTT
d_gene: .; j_gene: TRBJ2-1; v_gene: TRBV20-1; abundance: .; CDR3aa: CSARDRAPNPPQYNEQFF; CDR3nt: TGCAGTGCTAGAGATCGGGCTCCTAACCCACCACAATACAATGAGCAGTTCTTC
d_gene: TRBD2; j_gene: TRBJ2-7; v_gene: TRBV6-1; abundance: once; CDR3aa: CASSESGGPIYEQYF; CDR3nt: TGTGCCAGCAGTGAAAGCGGGGGGCCAATTTACGAGCAGTACTTC
d_gene: .; j_gene: TRBJ2-3; v_gene: TRBV5-1; abundance: few; CDR3aa: CASSLLALGDTQYF; CDR3nt: TGCGCCAGCAGCCTCCTAGCACTCGGGGATACGCAGTATTTT
d_gene: .; j_gene: TRBJ2-7; v_gene: TRBV7-9; abundance: many; CDR3aa: CASSSDYEQYF; CDR3nt: TGTGCCAGCAGCTCGGACTACGAGCAGTACTTC
d_gene: TRBD2; j_gene: TRBJ2-7; v_gene: TRBV20-1; abundance: .; CDR3aa: CSALAGLSSYEQYF; CDR3nt: TGCAGTGCCCTAGCGGGGCTTAGCTCCTACGAGCAGTACTTC
d_gene: .; j_gene: TRBJ1-5; v_gene: TRBV29-1; abundance: few; CDR3aa: CSVAPNANQPQHF; CDR3nt: TGCAGCGTGGCCCCCAACGCCAATCAGCCCCAGCATTTT
d_gene: TRBD2; j_gene: TRBJ2-1; v_gene: TRBV29-1; abundance: .; CDR3aa: CSALSAGGLGEQFF; CDR3nt: TGCAGCGCTCTCTCTGCGGGAGGCCTAGGCGAGCAGTTCTTC
d_gene: .; j_gene: TRBJ1-6; v_gene: TRBV7-9; abundance: few; CDR3aa: CASSLVNGNSPLHF; CDR3nt: TGTGCCAGCAGCTTAGTTAACGGGAATTCACCCCTCCACTTT
d_gene: .; j_gene: TRBJ2-7; v_gene: TRBV29-1; abundance: many; CDR3aa: CSVEDPTSSTYEQYF; CDR3nt: TGCAGCGTTGAAGATCCGACAAGCAGCACCTACGAGCAGTACTTC
d_gene: .; j_gene: TRBJ2-5; v_gene: TRBV29-1; abundance: .; CDR3aa: CSVVLAQTGETQYF; CDR3nt: TGCAGCGTTGTCCTAGCTCAAACCGGGGAGACCCAGTACTTC
d_gene: .; j_gene: TRBJ1-1; v_gene: TRBV5-4; abundance: .; CDR3aa: CASSIPGHLNTEAFF; CDR3nt: TGTGCCAGCAGCATACCGGGACACCTGAACACTGAAGCTTTCTTT
d_gene: .; j_gene: TRBJ1-2; v_gene: TRBV29-1; abundance: few; CDR3aa: CSVVSPTYYGYTF; CDR3nt: TGCAGCGTTGTATCCCCGACCTACTATGGCTACACCTTC
d_gene: .; j_gene: TRBJ2-2; v_gene: TRBV7-2; abundance: .; CDR3aa: CARPTPTGELFF; CDR3nt: TGTGCCAGACCCACTCCCACCGGGGAGCTGTTTTTT
d_gene: TRBD1; j_gene: TRBJ2-1; v_gene: TRBV5-1; abundance: .; CDR3aa: CASSPQQGAGGFF; CDR3nt: TGCGCCAGCAGCCCCCAACAGGGGGCGGGCGGGTTCTTC
d_gene: .; j_gene: TRBJ2-6; v_gene: TRBV27; abundance: .; CDR3aa: CASSSYSGLGGANVLTF; CDR3nt: TGTGCCAGCAGTAGCTACAGCGGGTTGGGTGGGGCCAACGTCCTGACTTTC
d_gene: .; j_gene: TRBJ2-4; v_gene: TRBV4-2; abundance: .; CDR3aa: CASSQGVDGGARNIQYF; CDR3nt: TGTGCCAGCAGCCAAGGAGTGGATGGGGGGGCTCGAAACATTCAGTACTTC
d_gene: TRBD1; j_gene: TRBJ1-2; v_gene: TRBV29-1; abundance: .; CDR3aa: CSGGTGHSYGYTF; CDR3nt: TGCAGCGGCGGGACAGGTCATTCCTATGGCTACACCTTC
d_gene: .; j_gene: TRBJ2-7; v_gene: TRBV2; abundance: few; CDR3aa: CASYYGAGSSYEQYF; CDR3nt: TGTGCCAGCTATTACGGAGCAGGCAGCTCCTACGAGCAGTACTTC
d_gene: TRBD1; j_gene: TRBJ1-1; v_gene: TRBV6-1; abundance: .; CDR3aa: CASRDRDRVNTEAFF; CDR3nt: TGTGCCAGCAGGGACCGGGACAGGGTTAACACTGAAGCTTTCTTT
d_gene: .; j_gene: TRBJ2-1; v_gene: TRBV7-9; abundance: .; CDR3aa: CASSAELGRNEQFF; CDR3nt: TGTGCCAGCAGCGCCGAACTGGGGAGGAATGAGCAGTTCTTC
d_gene: TRBD2; j_gene: TRBJ2-1; v_gene: TRBV12-3/TRBV12-4; abundance: few; CDR3aa: CASSFSGRAGYNEQFF; CDR3nt: TGTGCCAGCAGTTTTAGCGGGAGAGCAGGGTACAATGAGCAGTTCTTC
d_gene: TRBD1; j_gene: TRBJ2-7; v_gene: TRBV30; abundance: .; CDR3aa: CAWSVLGQGLEEQYF; CDR3nt: TGTGCCTGGAGTGTACTAGGACAGGGATTGGAAGAGCAGTACTTC